The T cell receptor beta chain under discussion was sequenced for a study of HIV-infected patients and healthy controls (dated by TCRdb to between 2014 and 2016). Context from the whole study: CD4 counts rose modestly but significantly in about 90% of the 16 patients after three months of therapy, yet stayed below normal ranges. The CD4:CD8 ratio rose slightly, whereas CD8 counts showed no consistent shift during early therapy. An undetectable viral load was attained by 11 of 16 patients by the second bleed and by all patients after a further year of therapy. Patients lacked overall T-cell lymphocytopenia, and total CDR3 counts per chain did not differ significantly from controls. The study tested whether deep TCR repertoire sequencing of HIV patients' small blood samples could capture immune perturbation and reconstitution.

With respect to this clonotype: Its specific antigen is unknown. Base qualities are not recorded, but no much larger clone differs from it by a single base.

Whole blood was used without fractionating the cells, so the repertoire represented all peripheral T cells without sorting. An approximately 2.6 ml sample of peripheral blood was drawn into Tempus tubes for RNA extraction. The study enrolled HIV-infected adults who had not yet received antiretroviral therapy and were about to begin treatment, and it processed the first sixteen eligible patients. Patients with febrile or AIDS-related illness, tumors, hepatitis B or C coinfection, immunomodulatory therapy, recent vaccination or treatment interruptions were excluded from enrollment. Residual genomic DNA was removed with the TURBO-DNase kit and globin mRNA was depleted with GLOBINclear. Pretreatment blood from HIV-infected patients was collected just before antiretroviral therapy was started. Study-level results and caveats: Eight alpha and eight beta V genes showed significantly different mean usage between HIV-infected patients and controls. Both the Jaccard index and the count of highly shared sequences showed that healthy controls shared more CDR3s between individuals than HIV+ patients did. The use of whole blood limited sequencing depth and precluded separation of the dynamics of distinct T-cell subpopulations. Donor HLA types were not determined in the study. Differing numbers of distinct sequences in patients and controls hindered comparison, and size-matching assigned excessive weight to rare events in the HIV-infected data. In the samples, alpha-beta chain pairing was left undetermined. Size-matched repertoire data did not replicate the apparent post-therapy recovery of the Gini index in HIV-infected patients. MAIT cell alpha-chain CDR3s were found at high frequency in healthy controls but were severely depleted in HIV+ repertoires. Oligoclonality may be reflected in the significantly higher mean Gini indices of HIV-infected repertoires compared with controls. Compared with untreated HIV+ repertoires, healthy control repertoires had roughly threefold more distinct CDR3s and a higher Shannon diversity. Most CMV-associated CDR3s became more frequent during therapy, although their change was not significant, whereas HIV-associated CDR3s showed a significant decrease in frequency. The observed differences in diversity were not explained by the slight differences in age and sex profiles between the study cohorts. Processing was restricted to sixteen HIV-infected individuals, which the authors judged to be a major constraint on the generalizability of the findings.

V lost 6 bases and J lost 0 bases; the stretch between them is 19 bases long. From the cysteine up to the phenylalanine, the CDR3 has a length of 17 residues. Only CDR3 DNA remains: 51 bases, in frame from the first base. Via the germline V gene, CDR1 is MNHNS and CDR2 SASEGT. Reverse transcription of 400 to 650 ng RNA was performed with SuperScript III using primers directed against the alpha and beta constant regions. Separate alpha and beta chain libraries were made by chain-specific third strand synthesis with multiplexing indices. The protocol used a single primer pair to amplify all rearrangements within a chain, which avoided primer bias, and attached molecular barcodes to each cDNA molecule. The SP2 sequencing primer site and a random hexamer were carried on a 5' RACE adapter, to which purified cDNA was joined by T4 RNA Ligase 1. The authors primed second strand synthesis from the SP2 site with Phusion polymerase and used slow temperature ramps to favor optimal annealing. Joined together, two random hexamer sequences that had both been added before amplification formed the 12-nucleotide barcode of each molecule. A brief initial PCR introduced P5 and P7 adapter elements together with a second index, and a roughly 20-cycle amplification PCR using P5s and P7 primers was subsequently performed. The libraries went through approximately 27 PCR cycles in total, were quantified on a Qubit, were sized on a Bioanalyzer, and were diluted to roughly 4 nM. Sequencing of the normalized libraries was performed on an Illumina MiSeq with 2 x 250 paired-end kits. Reverse transcription reactions underwent purification over MinElute columns, with elution into around 9.9 ul Tris-Cl. Adapter ligations were incubated for 23 hours at 16 degrees C and subsequently purified with AMPure XP beads at a 1:1 ratio. From the authors' description of their analysis: A modified Decombinator processed the demultiplexed FASTQ files and output V, J, insert and barcode information. Sequences that shared a barcode but differed from the dominant sequence were discarded as errors, and original cDNA molecules were estimated by counting barcodes clustered at Levenshtein distance 3. Downstream analyses used R packages ineq, vegan, igraph and RCytoscape, with IMGT nomenclature and CDR3 definitions. V gene usage was computed over distinct sequences, each TCR counted once to avoid skew from clonal expansion. Whenever two unique CDR3 amino acid sequences within a donor differed by a single Levenshtein edit, similarity networks linked them. Published HIV-specific CDR3s (approximately 90 alpha, 702 beta) and CMV-specific CDR3s (over 12 alpha, a few hundred beta) were compiled and searched for in the repertoires. Lower sequence numbers were not the cause of the decreased diversity in patients, as random subsampling to size-matched repertoires showed. The raw public reads went through TCRdb reprocessing: fastp at Q25, MiXCR clone calling, in-frame beta chains kept. Each entry is one CDR3 protein sequence, shown with its most common DNA and genes. V and J calls and clone size were set by TCRdb, not the authors. Across this sample there are around 6,000 distinct CDR3 sequences, with under 25% seen only once. Around 23% of the sample belongs to the ten largest clones.

The sequences come from blood, collected before antiretroviral therapy. Rearrangement joined TRBV6-1 to TRBJ2-3; the D call is possibly TRBD1 or TRBD2, each sharing 5 bases. The receptor was isolated from an adult with HIV infection. The encoded CDR3 is CASRKQAGTSSTDTQYF. The DNA reads TGTGCCAGCAGGAAACAGGCCGGGACCTCTAGCACAGATACGCAGTATTTT.